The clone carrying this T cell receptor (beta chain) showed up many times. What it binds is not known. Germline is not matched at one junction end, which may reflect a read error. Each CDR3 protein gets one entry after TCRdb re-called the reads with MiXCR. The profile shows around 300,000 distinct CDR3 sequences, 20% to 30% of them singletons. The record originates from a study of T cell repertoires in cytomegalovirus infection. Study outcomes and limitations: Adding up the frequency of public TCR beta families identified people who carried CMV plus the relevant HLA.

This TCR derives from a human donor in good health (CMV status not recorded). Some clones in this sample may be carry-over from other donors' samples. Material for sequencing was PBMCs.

The CDR3 sequence is CASSPPRGTSGRKETQYF. The CDR3 DNA reads as TGTGCTAGCAGCCCCCCGAGGGGGACTAGCGGGCGAAAAGAGACCCAGTACTTC. The rearrangement links TRBV7-7 to TRBJ2-5, with TRBD2 matching over 12 bases. The CDR3 covers 18 residues. Germline V CDR1 and CDR2: SSHAT, FNYEAQ (reference sequence).